This T cell receptor (beta chain) was retrieved from a study of cytomegalovirus exposure and HLA in healthy donors (dated by TCRdb to the late 2010s). The study in broad terms: In an earlier analysis of 587 of the donors, 276 Gb of sequence data and approximately 120 million unique TCR beta sequences from roughly 200 million T cells were reported. An early release covering 500 to 750 HLA-typed donors comprised 250 to 350 gigabases of sequencing data and tens of millions of unique TCR sequences. The genetic ancestry cluster associated with self-reported Caucasian donors included about 84% of the 300 to 400 genotyped donors. The aim of the study was to test whether cataloging public T cell receptors could identify signatures of past pathogen exposure. The study used immunosequencing to profile the T cell repertoires of 666 subjects and linked those repertoires to cytomegalovirus serostatus. Along with the roughly 700-subject first cohort, a separate validation cohort of over 90 different subjects was used. The study combined high-throughput TCR immunosequencing, statistical association of individual TCRs with disease status, and machine learning to predict cytomegalovirus infection status. In a later analysis, previously published TCR beta repertoires from 666 donors were re-analyzed and high-resolution HLA genotyping was added so that TCR occurrence patterns could be studied. Rather than using new phenotypic data, the later analysis identified candidate immune exposures from TCR beta sequences and from how often those sequences occurred across donors. In an earlier analysis of more than 550 of the donors, high-throughput TCR beta sequencing was used to judge whether each TCR beta V gene segment behaved as functional or pseudogenic. Alongside the repertoire data, information on donor age, sex, ethnicity and CMV serostatus was compiled. A later genetic analysis used genome-wide SNP genotypes for 398 of the 666 donors, treating that subset as a discovery cohort. All discovery cohort repertoires had been generated using a single sequencing platform. Both class I and class II loci were covered by HLA typing, at four-digit resolution. Typing coverage differed by locus: A, B, C, DRB1 and DQB1 were typed in roughly 620-630 donors, DQA1 in roughly 500, DPA1 in some 610, and DPB1 in just under 490. A handful of DR-DQ haplotypes were treated as single units for association and clustering because of strong linkage in the cohort. Among about 400 genotyped donors of the cohort, an average of around 220,000 unique TCR beta nucleotide sequences was sequenced per donor, of which approximately 19% were non-productive.

On this clone itself: Its antigen has not been determined. No much larger clone is present one base from it, and per-base qualities are unavailable.

Summary of the overall study and its limitations: Because some donors lacked HLA typing at each locus, the association tests relied only on the typed subset. Sequencing depth was assumed to be roughly uniform across donors in the presence/absence analyses, though that assumption may not hold. According to a later analysis, parvovirus B19, influenza, CMV and Epstein-Barr virus appeared linked to several top co-occurrence clusters. In a later analysis, HLA-associated TCR beta chains showed more clonal expansion and lower generation probabilities than non-associated chains that were equally common. In a later analysis, the rate of TCR association differed among HLA loci, with DRB1 alleles having the most associated TCRs and HLA-C alleles having the fewest. Some IMGT-functional V segments, including TRBV6-2 and TRBV6-3, could not be told apart with the 87-base-pair reads, so those segments were excluded. Approximately 18 rarely observed V segments, including chromosome 9 orphons, were excluded from the earlier analysis of approximately 500 of the donors because counts were too low. Compared with the roughly 700-donor mean, donors in an Asian-associated ancestry cluster had fewer N-insertions in productive TCRs, according to a later genetic analysis. Assigning TCR associations to individual alleles was difficult when HLA alleles, especially DR and DQ, strongly co-occurred. The classifier was reported to diagnose cytomegalovirus status with high specificity and sensitivity in both the original and validation cohorts. A later analysis found that most CMV-associated TCR beta chains appeared HLA-restricted, with HLA associations seemingly driven largely by CMV exposure. The study listed 150 to 200 TCR beta chains as associated with cytomegalovirus. A further reported finding was that TCR beta sequences accurately predicted the HLA-A and HLA-B alleles for most subjects in the first cohort. A few of the identified cytomegalovirus-associated TCR beta chains were confirmed in vitro to be specific for cytomegalovirus antigens. In an earlier analysis of about 540 of the donors, most TCR beta V segments were observed in productive rearrangements about 87% or about 30% of the time, broadly matching IMGT annotations. Specific HLA alleles were associated with 15,000 to 20,000 TCR beta sequences at a false discovery rate of 0.05 in a later analysis. Correlated functional status among segregating V segments might reflect linkage disequilibrium, but an unknown experimental factor could not be ruled out. A later genetic analysis associated a missense DCLRE1C variant with V-gene and J-gene trimming of TCR beta chains, and an independent cohort replicated the association. According to the authors, the approach could potentially be generalized to other disease states and immunological phenotypes. The only immune exposure information available for the cohort was CMV serostatus. The sequencing pipeline was judged likely to have produced a cluster of highly shared sequence variants as a technical artifact. The cohort was sequenced for TCR beta chains only, and without alpha or paired-chain data the features that could be detected were limited. While some public TCRs were present in many individuals, most TCR sequences turned up only very rarely across donors.

The cohort consisted of hundreds of healthy bone marrow donors. At the time of sampling, all cohort members were nominally healthy, though unrecorded immune exposures were likely present. The donor was CMV seronegative and belonged to the group of 320 or so seronegative cohort members. Each donor provided a peripheral blood sample, and peripheral blood mononuclear cells were used for TCR beta sequencing. Genomic DNA extraction from the blood cell samples was performed with the Qiagen DNeasy Blood Extraction Kit. The CDR3 covers 16 residues, taking in both the cysteine and the phenylalanine. Here the CDR3 DNA is all that survives: 48 bases in frame from base 1. The V end gives up 1 base and the J end 4 bases, leaving 10 bases in the junction not matched to a gene. The CDR1 and CDR2 encoded by the germline V gene (reference sequence) are SGHKS and YYEKEE. Library method: the immunoSEQ multiplex PCR assay. The multiplex PCR relied on a mix of 60 forward primers for TCR Vbeta segments and 13 reverse primers for TCR Jbeta segments. Amplification of the CDR3 region of rearranged TCR beta genes was performed with a multiplex PCR assay on genomic DNA. The Illumina HiSeq System was used to sequence the amplified TCR beta libraries as 87-base-pair reads. The source study handled its data this way. A later analysis counted tens of millions of unique TCR beta chains across the 550 to 750 repertoires, and around 9.9 million of these chains were shared by at least two donors. A nearest-neighbor algorithm error-corrected the raw reads and collapsed the reads into unique sequences, merging closely related sequences to remove PCR and sequencing errors. V, D and J gene segments were assigned by aligning CDR3 sequences to IMGT reference sequences. Each retained sequence needed at least a six-nucleotide match to both a V gene segment and a J gene segment. Rearrangements were called productive when the CDR3 lacked stop codons and stayed in frame with V and J; all others were non-productive. CDR3 was defined according to IMGT convention as the region running from the second conserved V-encoded cysteine to the conserved J-encoded phenylalanine. Sequences without an unambiguous match to a single V gene segment were excluded from the earlier analysis of several hundred of the donors. In an earlier analysis of roughly 600 of the donors, a V segment was called functional when productive rearrangements were above 56.7%, and segregating when the standard deviation between donors exceeded 5%. A statistical classification framework was developed to diagnose cytomegalovirus status using the catalog of TCR beta chain sequences. V and J gene assignment, in a later analysis, came from comparing TCR nucleotide sequences with IMGT/GENE-DB human TR gene sequences. Using the TCRdist pipeline, a later analysis assigned CDR3 sequences along with most-parsimonious VDJ recombination scenarios. A later analysis defined each TCR beta chain by its CDR3 amino acid sequence plus V-gene family, and excluded reads lacking a unique V-gene family. To address suspected cross-contamination and a sequencing artifact, a later analysis removed under 600 highly shared, low-generation-probability nucleotide sequences. In a later analysis, a clonal expansion index was calculated for each public chain from normalized within-repertoire ranks of inferred template counts. In a later analysis, generation probabilities were computed using a VDJ recombination model fitted to out-of-frame rearrangements, and the results were checked against IGoR. Hypergeometric tests were used in a later analysis to score TCR-TCR, TCR-HLA and TCR-CMV co-occurrence, with a repertoire-size bias correction applied to the TCR pairs. A later analysis estimated false discovery rates by permuting HLA or CMV assignments 20 times. In a later analysis, co-occurring TCRs were grouped using DBSCAN, and TCRdist sequence similarity was added for clustering within HLA-allele-positive subsets. Repertoires with fewer than 30,000 or more than 120,000 public chains were left out of co-occurrence clustering, as were a handful of repertoires with anomalous nucleotide sharing. TCRdb re-hosts the immuneACCESS table, in-frame sequences only. Its copies lack some clones; in the studies checked, an unresolved V gene accounts for under half of them, and the cause for the rest is not known. V and J calls and clone size come straight from that table; D and trimming were deduced from the DNA. This sample is represented by 60,000 to 70,000 clones; approximately 80% of them were singletons. The ten top clones hold less than 3.5% of the sample.

The rearrangement combines TRBV5-5 with TRBJ1-2, and 7 junction bases match TRBD1. Material for sequencing was PBMCs. The clonotype was recovered from a woman younger than 45 in good health and CMV-seronegative. The CDR3 corresponds to CASSLWGTVSPYGYTF. The DNA reads TGTGCCAGCAGCTTGTGGGGGACAGTATCGCCCTATGGCTACACCTTC.